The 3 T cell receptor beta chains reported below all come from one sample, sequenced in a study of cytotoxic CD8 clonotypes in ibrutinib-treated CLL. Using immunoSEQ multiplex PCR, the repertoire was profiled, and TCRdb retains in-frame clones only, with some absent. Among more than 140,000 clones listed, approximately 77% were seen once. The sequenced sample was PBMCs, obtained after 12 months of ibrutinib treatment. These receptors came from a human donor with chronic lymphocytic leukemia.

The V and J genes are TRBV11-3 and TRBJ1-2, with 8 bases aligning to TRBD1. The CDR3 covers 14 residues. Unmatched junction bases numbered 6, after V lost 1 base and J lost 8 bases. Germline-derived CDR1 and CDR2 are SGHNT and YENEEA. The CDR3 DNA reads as TGTGCCAGCAGCTTAGGCCCACAGGGGGACGGCTACACCTTC. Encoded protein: CASSLGPQGDGYTF. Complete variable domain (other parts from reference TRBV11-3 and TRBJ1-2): EAGVVQSPRYKIIEKKQPVAFWCNPISGHNTLYWYLQNLGQGPELLIRYENEEAVDDSQLPKDRFSAERLKGVDSTLKIQPAELGDSAVYLCASSLGPQGDGYTFGSGTRLTVV.

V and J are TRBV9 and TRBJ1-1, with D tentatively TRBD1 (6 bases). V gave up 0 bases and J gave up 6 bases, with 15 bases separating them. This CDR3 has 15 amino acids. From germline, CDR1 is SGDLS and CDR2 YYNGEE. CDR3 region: CASSVEPRGRSEAFF. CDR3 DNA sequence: TGTGCCAGCAGCGTAGAACCCAGGGGTAGGTCTGAAGCTTTCTTT.

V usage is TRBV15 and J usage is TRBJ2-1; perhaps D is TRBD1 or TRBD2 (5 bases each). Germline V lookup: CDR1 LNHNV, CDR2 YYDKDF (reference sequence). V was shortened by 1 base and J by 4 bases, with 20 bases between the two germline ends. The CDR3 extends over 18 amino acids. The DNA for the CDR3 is TGTGCCACCAGCAGAGGGGGGTGGTATGCGGACGGTTACAATGAGCAGTTCTTC. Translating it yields CATSRGGWYADGYNEQFF.